This T cell receptor (beta chain) was observed in a study of technical replicates of blood from a handful of donors. Germline loops: CDR1 SNHLY, CDR2 FYNNEI. The CDR3 loop spans 13 amino acids. The germline V and J ends were trimmed by 9 bases and 8 bases, with 17 bases remaining between them. Produced via immunoSEQ multiplex PCR; TCRdb's table is partial and in-frame only. The sample has more than 90,000 clones, around 95% seen once. The receptor was isolated from a human donor in good health. The sample consisted of T cells isolated from PBMCs. The J gene is TRBJ2-1, the V gene TRBV2; possible D gene TRBD1, 7 bases. The CDR3 DNA sequence: TGTGCCAGAAACACGCGGGACAGCCATGAGCAGTTCTTC. Translating it yields CARNTRDSHEQFF.